These 9 T cell receptor beta chains originate from one sample sequenced in a study of blood T cell repertoires in COVID-19. Sequenced by immunoSEQ multiplex PCR; TCRdb stores in-frame clones only, minus some. Among just over 300,000 clones listed, approximately 89% were seen once. Sequenced input: peripheral blood. The source is a woman aged 30 to 39 with COVID-19, enrolled during active disease.

This chain uses TRBV11-3 with TRBJ2-3; tentative D call: TRBD2 (6 bases). This CDR3 comprises 14 residues. Between the trimmed V and J ends, which lost 5 bases and 0 bases, there was a span of 9 bases. The germline V gene encodes CDR1 SGHNT and CDR2 YENEEA. This chain's CDR3 is CASSRDSSTDTQYF. The CDR3 coding sequence is TGTGCCAGCAGCCGGGACTCGAGCACAGATACGCAGTATTTT.

The chain employs TRBV5-4 and TRBJ2-3, with D perhaps TRBD2 (6 bases). Trimming cost V 3 bases and J 0 bases, with 11 bases left between them. Germline V lookup: CDR1 SGHNT, CDR2 YYREEE (reference sequence). This CDR3 spans 15 amino acids. As DNA, the CDR3 is TGTGCCAGCAGCTCAAGACTAGACAGCACAGATACGCAGTATTTT. Translating it yields CASSSRLDSTDTQYF.

The V gene is TRBV6-5, the J gene TRBJ1-2, with 7 bases matching TRBD1. There are 14 residues in the CDR3. V lost 0 bases to trimming and J lost 8 bases; unmatched junction nucleotides: 6. CDR1 MNHEY and CDR2 SVGAGI come from the germline V gene. The CDR3 DNA reads TGTGCCAGCAGTTACTCGCGACAGGGAGGCGGCTACACCTTC. Translated, it gives CASSYSRQGGGYTF.

The V and J genes are TRBV4-2 and TRBJ2-7, with TRBD2 matching over 9 bases. CDR3 length: 17 residues. The germline V gene encodes CDR1 LGHNA and CDR2 YNFKEQ. V trimming: 0 bases; J trimming: 1 base; junction bases outside the gene matches: 7. The CDR3 region is CASSQELAGRISYEQYF. The CDR3 nucleotides read TGTGCCAGCAGCCAAGAGCTAGCGGGGAGAATTTCCTACGAGCAGTACTTC.

Of note for this clone: The same CDR3 arises from other DNA sequences in this sample as well. The chain combines TRBV11-2 with TRBJ2-1, with TRBD2 matching over 7 bases. Trimming at V came to 1 base and at J to 0 bases, leaving 0 bases not matched to a gene. The CDR3 loop spans 15 amino acids. CDR1 is SGHAT and CDR2 is FQNNGV in the germline V gene. The CDR3 region is CASSLGGGSYNEQFF. The CDR3 bases are TGTGCCAGCAGCTTAGGGGGGGGCTCCTACAATGAGCAGTTCTTC. The variable domain in full, completed from reference TRBV11-2 and TRBJ2-1, reads EAGVAQSPRYKIIEKRQSVAFWCNPISGHATLYWYQQILGQGPKLLIQFQNNGVVDDSQLPKDRFSAERLKGVDSTLKIQPAKLEDSAVYLCASSLGGGSYNEQFFGPGTRLTVL.

The gene calls are TRBV30 and TRBJ1-3; D is ambiguous. V lost 1 base and J lost 0, with 4 bases in between. Germline assignment: CDR1 GTSNPN and CDR2 SVGIG (reference sequence). CDR3 length: 13 residues. The CDR3 DNA reads TGTGCCTGGAGTGCGAGCTCTGGAAACACCATATATTTT. Translated, it gives CAWSASSGNTIYF.

The chain is built from TRBV25-1 and TRBJ2-3; tentatively, D is TRBD2 (5 bases). The CDR3 length is 16 residues. Per the germline V gene, CDR1 is MGHDK and CDR2 is SYGVNS. V was pared by 8 bases and J by 1 base, with 19 bases between. CDR3 region: CASHAAAGIGTDTQYF. DNA for the CDR3: TGTGCCAGCCACGCAGCGGCTGGGATCGGCACAGATACGCAGTATTTT. Complete variable domain (other parts from reference TRBV25-1 and TRBJ2-3): EADIYQTPRYLVIGTGKKITLECSQTMGHDKMYWYQQDPGMELHLIHYSYGVNSTEKGDLSSESTVSRIRTEHFPLTLESARPSHTSQYLCASHAAAGIGTDTQYFGPGTRLTVL.

This rearrangement joins TRBV7-8 to TRBJ1-5; D remains unclear. This CDR3 is built from 13 residues. The germline CDR1 and CDR2 sequences are SGHVS and FQNEAQ. V was trimmed by 2 bases and J by 7 bases, leaving 9 bases between them. As DNA, the CDR3 is TGTGCCAGCAGCTTAACTACACGGCAGCCCCAGCATTTT. The encoded protein is CASSLTTRQPQHF.

Here the CDR3 reads CASSSQGRGNSPLHF. CDR3 in DNA: TGTGCCAGCAGCTCACAGGGAAGAGGTAATTCACCCCTCCACTTT. The chain carries TRBV14 and TRBJ1-6; perhaps TRBD1 as D (6 bases). The CDR3 sequence is 15 residues long. The germline V gene encodes CDR1 SGHDN and CDR2 FVKESK. V shed 5 bases and J shed 6 bases, with 14 bases lying between them.